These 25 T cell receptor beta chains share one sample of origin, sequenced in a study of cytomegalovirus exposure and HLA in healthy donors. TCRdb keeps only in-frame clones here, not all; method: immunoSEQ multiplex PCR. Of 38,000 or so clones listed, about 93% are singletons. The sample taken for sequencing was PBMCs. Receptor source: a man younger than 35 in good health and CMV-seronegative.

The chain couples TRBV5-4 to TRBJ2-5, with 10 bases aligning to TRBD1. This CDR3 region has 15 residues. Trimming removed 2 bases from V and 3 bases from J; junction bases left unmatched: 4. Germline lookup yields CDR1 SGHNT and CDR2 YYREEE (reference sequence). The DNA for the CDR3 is TGTGCCAGCAGCTTCGGACAGGGGGGGAAAGAGACCCAGTACTTC. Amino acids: CASSFGQGGKETQYF.

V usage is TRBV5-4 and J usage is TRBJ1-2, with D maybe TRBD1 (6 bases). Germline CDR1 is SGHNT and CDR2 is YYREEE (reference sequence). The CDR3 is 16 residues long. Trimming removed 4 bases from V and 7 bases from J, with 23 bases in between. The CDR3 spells CASSPPRHRDLGGYTF. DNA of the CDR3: TGTGCCAGCAGCCCTCCCCGCCACAGGGATCTAGGTGGCTACACCTTC.

The CDR3: CASSQGALEQYF. CDR3 sequence (DNA): TGTGCCAGCAGCCAAGGGGCTCTCGAGCAGTACTTC. This rearrangement joins TRBV27 to TRBJ2-7; TRBD1 is a possible D gene (5 bases). CDR3 length: 12 residues. The V gene lost 6 bases and the J gene lost 6 bases, with 12 bases spanning the gap. Germline assignment: CDR1 MNHEY and CDR2 SMNVEV (reference sequence).

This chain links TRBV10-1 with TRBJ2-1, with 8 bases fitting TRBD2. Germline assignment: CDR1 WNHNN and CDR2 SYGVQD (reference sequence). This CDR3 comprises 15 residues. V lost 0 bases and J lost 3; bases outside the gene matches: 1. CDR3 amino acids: CASSESGTSYNEQFF. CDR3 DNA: TGCGCCAGCAGTGAGTCTGGGACTAGCTACAATGAGCAGTTCTTC.

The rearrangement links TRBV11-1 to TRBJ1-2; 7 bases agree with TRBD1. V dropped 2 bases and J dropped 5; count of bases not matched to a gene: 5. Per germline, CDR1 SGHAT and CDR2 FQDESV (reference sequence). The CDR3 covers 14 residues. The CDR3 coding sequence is TGTGCCAGCAGCTTAACGGGGGACAGTTATGGCTACACCTTC. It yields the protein CASSLTGDSYGYTF.

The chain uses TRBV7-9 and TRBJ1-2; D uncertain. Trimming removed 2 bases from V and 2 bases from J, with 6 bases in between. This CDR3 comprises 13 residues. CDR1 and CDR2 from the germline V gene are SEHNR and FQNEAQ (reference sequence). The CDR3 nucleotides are TGTGCCAGCAGCTTAAACTTAAACTATGGCTACACCTTC. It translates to CASSLNLNYGYTF.

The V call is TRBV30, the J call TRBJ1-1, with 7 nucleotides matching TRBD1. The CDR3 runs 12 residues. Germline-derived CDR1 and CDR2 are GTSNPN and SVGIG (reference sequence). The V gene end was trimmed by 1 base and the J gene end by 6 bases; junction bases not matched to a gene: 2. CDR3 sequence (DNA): TGTGCCTGGAGTGGACAGGGCCCTGAAGCTTTCTTT. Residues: CAWSGQGPEAFF.

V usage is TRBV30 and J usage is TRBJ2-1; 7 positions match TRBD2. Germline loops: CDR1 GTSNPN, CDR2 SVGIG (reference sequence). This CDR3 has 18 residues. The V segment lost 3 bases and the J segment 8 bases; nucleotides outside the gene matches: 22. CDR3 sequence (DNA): TGTGCCTGGAGGAAACTAGCTAGGAGCGGGGTATACGAGTATGAGCAGTTCTTC. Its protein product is CAWRKLARSGVYEYEQFF. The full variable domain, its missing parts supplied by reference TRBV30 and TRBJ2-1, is SQTIHQWPATLVQPVGSPLSLECTVEGTSNPNLYWYRQAAGRGLQLLFYSVGIGQISSEVPQNLSASRPQDRQFILSSKKLLLSDSGFYLCAWRKLARSGVYEYEQFFGPGTRLTVL.

As DNA, the CDR3 is TGTGCCAGCCGACAAGGGGGAACCTCCTACAATGAGCAGTTCTTC. Translating it yields CASRQGGTSYNEQFF. This sequence joins TRBV2 and TRBJ2-1; possible D gene TRBD1, 6 bases. V lost 8 bases and J lost 0, with 14 bases in between. The CDR3 is made up of 15 amino acids. The germline V gene encodes CDR1 SNHLY and CDR2 FYNNEI.

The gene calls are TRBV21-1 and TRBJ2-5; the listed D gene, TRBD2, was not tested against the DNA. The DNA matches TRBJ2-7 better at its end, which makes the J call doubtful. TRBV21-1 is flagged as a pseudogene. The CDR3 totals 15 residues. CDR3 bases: TGTGCCAGCAATAGACCGGGACTTTGCTCCTACGAGCAGTACTTC. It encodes CASNRPGLCSYEQYF.

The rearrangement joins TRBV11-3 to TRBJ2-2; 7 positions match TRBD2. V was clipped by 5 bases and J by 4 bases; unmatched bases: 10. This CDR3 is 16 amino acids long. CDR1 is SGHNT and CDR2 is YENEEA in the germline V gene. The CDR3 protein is CASSGRGSGVTGELFF. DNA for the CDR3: TGTGCCAGCAGCGGCCGTGGGAGCGGGGTCACCGGGGAGCTGTTTTTT.

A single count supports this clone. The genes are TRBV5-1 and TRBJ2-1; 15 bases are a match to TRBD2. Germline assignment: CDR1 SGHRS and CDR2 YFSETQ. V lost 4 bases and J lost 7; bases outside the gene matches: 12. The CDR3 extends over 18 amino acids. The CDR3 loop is CASSTGTSGRPSVNEQFF. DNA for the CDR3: TGCGCCAGCAGCACCGGGACTAGCGGGAGGCCCAGCGTTAATGAGCAGTTCTTC.

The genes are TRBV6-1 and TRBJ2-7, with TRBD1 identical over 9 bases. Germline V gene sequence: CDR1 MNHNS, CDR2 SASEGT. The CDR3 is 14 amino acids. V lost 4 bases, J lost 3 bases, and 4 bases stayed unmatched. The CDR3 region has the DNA TGTGCCAGCAGTGGCCTGGGACAGGGCTACGAGCAGTACTTC. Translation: CASSGLGQGYEQYF.

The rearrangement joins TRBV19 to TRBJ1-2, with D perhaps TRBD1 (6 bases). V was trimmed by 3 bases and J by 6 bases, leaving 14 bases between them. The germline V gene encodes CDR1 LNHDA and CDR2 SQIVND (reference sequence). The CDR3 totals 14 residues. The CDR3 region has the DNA TGTGCCAGTAGTATTACAGGGAATGAGGATGGCTACACCTTC. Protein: CASSITGNEDGYTF.

The CDR3 region is CASSTESSSYNEQFF. The CDR3 DNA reads as TGTGCCAGCAGTACGGAGTCGAGCTCCTACAATGAGCAGTTCTTC. The V gene is TRBV6-1, the J gene TRBJ2-1; D is uncertain. Per the germline V gene, CDR1 is MNHNS and CDR2 is SASEGT. With 5 bases removed from V and 0 bases from J, the gap between germline ends came to 11 bases. This CDR3 is built from 15 residues.

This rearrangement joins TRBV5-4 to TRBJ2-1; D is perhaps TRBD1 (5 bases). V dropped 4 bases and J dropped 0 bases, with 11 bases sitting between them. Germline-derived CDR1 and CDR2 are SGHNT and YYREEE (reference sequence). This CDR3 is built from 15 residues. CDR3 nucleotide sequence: TGTGCCAGCAGCCTCAGGGCAAGCTCCTACAATGAGCAGTTCTTC. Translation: CASSLRASSYNEQFF.

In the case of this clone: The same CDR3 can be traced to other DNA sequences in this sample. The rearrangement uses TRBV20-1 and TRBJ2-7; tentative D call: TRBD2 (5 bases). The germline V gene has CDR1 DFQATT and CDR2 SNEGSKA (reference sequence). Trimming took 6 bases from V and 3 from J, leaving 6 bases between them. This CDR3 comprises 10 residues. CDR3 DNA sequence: TGCAGTGCGAGGGTCTACGAGCAGTACTTC. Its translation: CSARVYEQYF.

The CDR3 DNA follows: TGTGCCAGCAGCGTAGAGGGAGCCCGGACAGGGAGGAACTTGGACTATGGCTACACCTTC. This codes for CASSVEGARTGRNLDYGYTF. The V gene is TRBV9, the J gene TRBJ1-2; 8 bases align to TRBD1. V lost 0 bases and J lost 3; bases outside the gene matches: 19. Germline V lookup: CDR1 SGDLS, CDR2 YYNGEE. CDR3 length equals 20 residues.

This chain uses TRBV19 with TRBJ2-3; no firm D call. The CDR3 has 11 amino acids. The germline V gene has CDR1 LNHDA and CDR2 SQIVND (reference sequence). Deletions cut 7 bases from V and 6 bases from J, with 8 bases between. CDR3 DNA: TGTGCCAGTACCGCCCGGGATACGCAGTATTTT. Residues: CASTARDTQYF.

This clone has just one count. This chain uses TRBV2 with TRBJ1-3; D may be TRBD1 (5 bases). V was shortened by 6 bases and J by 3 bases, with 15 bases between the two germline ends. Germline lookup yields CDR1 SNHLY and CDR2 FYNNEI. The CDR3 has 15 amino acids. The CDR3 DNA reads TGTGCCAGCAGGGCGGGGGAAATGGTTGGAAACACCATATATTTT. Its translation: CASRAGEMVGNTIYF. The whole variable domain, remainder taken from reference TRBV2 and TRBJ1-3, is EPEVTQTPSHQVTQMGQEVILRCVPISNHLYFYWYRQILGQKVEFLVSFYNNEISEKSEIFDDQFSVERPDGSNFTLKIRSTKLEDSAMYFCASRAGEMVGNTIYFGEGSWLTVV.

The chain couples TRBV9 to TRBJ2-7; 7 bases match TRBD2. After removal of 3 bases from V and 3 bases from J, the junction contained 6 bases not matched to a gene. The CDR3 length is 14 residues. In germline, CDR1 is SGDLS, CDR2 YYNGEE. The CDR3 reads CASSAVAGDYEQYF. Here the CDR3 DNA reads TGTGCCAGCAGCGCGGTAGCGGGCGACTACGAGCAGTACTTC. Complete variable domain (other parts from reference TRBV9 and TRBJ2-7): DSGVTQTPKHLITATGQRVTLRCSPRSGDLSVYWYQQSLDQGLQFLIQYYNGEERAKGNILERFSAQQFPDLHSELNLSSLELGDSALYFCASSAVAGDYEQYFGPGTRLTVT.

Here the CDR3 reads CASSEAARVPVLAKNIQYF. CDR3 DNA: TGTGCCAGCAGTGAAGCAGCCCGAGTTCCGGTTCTAGCCAAAAACATTCAGTACTTC. The chain uses TRBV6-1 and TRBJ2-4; D remains unclear. This CDR3 spans 19 amino acids. V lost 0 bases, J lost 0 bases, and 18 bases lay in between. Germline V lookup: CDR1 MNHNS, CDR2 SASEGT.

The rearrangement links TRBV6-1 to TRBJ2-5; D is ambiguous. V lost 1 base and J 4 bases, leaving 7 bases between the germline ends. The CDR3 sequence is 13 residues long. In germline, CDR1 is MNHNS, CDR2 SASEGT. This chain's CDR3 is CASSEVERETQYF. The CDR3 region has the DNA TGTGCCAGCAGTGAAGTGGAGAGAGAGACCCAGTACTTC.

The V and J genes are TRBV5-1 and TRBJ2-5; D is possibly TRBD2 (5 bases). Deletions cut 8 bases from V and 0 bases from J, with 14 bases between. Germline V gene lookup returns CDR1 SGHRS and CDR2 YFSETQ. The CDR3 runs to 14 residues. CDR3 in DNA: TGCGCCAGTCCGCCGTGGACTCACCAAGAGACCCAGTACTTC. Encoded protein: CASPPWTHQETQYF. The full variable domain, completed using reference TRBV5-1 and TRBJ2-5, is KAGVTQTPRYLIKTRGQQVTLSCSPISGHRSVSWYQQTPGQGLQFLFEYFSETQRNKGNFPGRFSGRQFSNSRSEMNVSTLELGDSALYLCASPPWTHQETQYFGPGTRLLVL.

CDR3 in DNA: TGTGCCAGCAGCGTAGTTGCGGAGACCACAGATACGCAGTATTTT. Translating gives CASSVVAETTDTQYF. The V and J genes are TRBV9 and TRBJ2-3; no clear D. Germline V gives CDR1 SGDLS, CDR2 YYNGEE. The CDR3 sequence is 15 residues long. The ends were cut back, 0 bases at V and 2 bases at J, with 10 bases in the middle. Drawing the rest from reference TRBV9 and TRBJ2-3, the complete variable domain is DSGVTQTPKHLITATGQRVTLRCSPRSGDLSVYWYQQSLDQGLQFLIQYYNGEERAKGNILERFSAQQFPDLHSELNLSSLELGDSALYFCASSVVAETTDTQYFGPGTRLTVL.